This T cell receptor (beta chain) is drawn from a study of blood T cell repertoires in COVID-19. Study information: Some COVID-19 samples were acute and others convalescent; all came from the United States, Italy and Spain. The cDNA or gDNA used as material had been derived from T cells, B-cell-depleted T cells, or PBMCs.

Original handling: Counts of nucleated cells, estimated from reference gene primer amplification, were obtained. Generated by immunoSEQ multiplex PCR, the TCRdb table keeps only in-frame clones and is missing some. The DNA gave D and trimming, while V, J and clone size come from that table. Of around 130,000 clones in the sample, approximately 92% are singletons; the top ten hold 25% to 35%. This CDR3 region has 11 residues. V shed 6 bases and J shed 7 bases, with 6 bases lying between them. CDR1 MRHNA and CDR2 SNTAGT come from the germline V gene. The source is a man between 65 and 79 years old with active or convalescent COVID-19. The rearrangement joins TRBV6-4 to TRBJ2-2; D unclear. The sequenced sample was peripheral blood. The CDR3 DNA reads TGTGCCAGCAGCTCGAGCGGGGAGCTGTTTTTT. Residues: CASSSSGELFF.